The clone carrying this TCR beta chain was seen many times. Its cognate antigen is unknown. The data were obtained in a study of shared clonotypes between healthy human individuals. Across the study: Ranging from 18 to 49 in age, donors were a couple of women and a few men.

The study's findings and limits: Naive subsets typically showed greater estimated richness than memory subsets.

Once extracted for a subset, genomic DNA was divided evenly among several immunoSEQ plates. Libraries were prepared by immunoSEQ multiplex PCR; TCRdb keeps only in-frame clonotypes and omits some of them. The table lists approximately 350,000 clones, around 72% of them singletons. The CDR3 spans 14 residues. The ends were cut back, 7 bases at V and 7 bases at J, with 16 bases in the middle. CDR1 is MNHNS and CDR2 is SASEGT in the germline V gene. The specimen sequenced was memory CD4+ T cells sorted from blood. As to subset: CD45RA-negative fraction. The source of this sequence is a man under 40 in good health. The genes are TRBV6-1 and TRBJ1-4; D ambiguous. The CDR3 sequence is CASKQTFGGEKLFF. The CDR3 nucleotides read TGTGCCAGCAAACAGACGTTCGGTGGTGAAAAACTGTTTTTT.